These 29 T cell receptor beta chains came from one sample sequenced in a study of cytomegalovirus exposure and HLA in healthy donors. 60 Vbeta and 13 Jbeta primers were used in PCR. Produced via immunoSEQ multiplex PCR; TCRdb's table is partial and in-frame only. The sample has roughly 90,000 clones, 70% to 90% seen once. What was sequenced was PBMCs. These receptors originate from a man in his late teens or twenties in good health and CMV-seronegative.

The J gene is TRBJ2-3, the V gene TRBV28, with D possibly matching TRBD2 (5 bases). Germline CDR1 MDHEN, CDR2 SYDVKM. The CDR3 has 14 amino acids. Trimming left V 10 bases short and J 4 bases short, with 18 bases between. The CDR3 protein is CATSRPKRADTQYF. The CDR3 DNA follows: TGTGCCACCAGCCGACCCAAGAGGGCAGATACGCAGTATTTT.

J is TRBJ1-1 and V is TRBV5-4; D uncertain. The CDR3 has 14 residues. V lost 5 bases and J lost 1, with 12 bases in between. The germline gives CDR1 SGHNT, CDR2 YYREEE (reference sequence). The CDR3 bases are TGTGCCAGCAGTCCGACTAGGAGGAACACTGAAGCTTTCTTT. It translates to CASSPTRRNTEAFF.

For this clone: Germline and junction disagree at one end, which may indicate a read error. The chain employs TRBV6-5 and TRBJ2-3; a possible D gene is TRBD2 (5 bases). CDR3 length: 12 amino acids. The germline gives CDR1 MNHEY, CDR2 SVGAGI. The CDR3: CASGYTRDTQYF. In DNA, the CDR3 is TGTGCCAGCGGTTACACTAGGGATACGCAGTATTTT.

The V gene is TRBV4-1, the J gene TRBJ1-5, with 10 nucleotides matching TRBD1. Germline assignment: CDR1 MGHRA and CDR2 YSYEKL. The trim removed 3 bases at V and 7 bases at J, leaving 9 bases unmatched. The CDR3 covers 16 residues. The CDR3 sequence: CASSQAGTGENQPQHF. CDR3 bases: TGCGCCAGCAGCCAGGCCGGGACAGGGGAAAACCAGCCCCAGCATTTT.

This clone appeared once. The J gene is TRBJ1-5, the V gene TRBV28; maybe TRBD1 (6 bases). The CDR3 spans 17 residues. With 5 bases removed from V and 0 bases from J, the gap between germline ends came to 17 bases. Germline CDR1 and CDR2: MDHEN and SYDVKM. Written as DNA, the CDR3 is TGTGCCAGCAGTCCCGCCGAACAGGGCTATAGCAATCAGCCCCAGCATTTT. Its protein product is CASSPAEQGYSNQPQHF.

This clone was observed a few times. V usage is TRBV4-1 and J usage is TRBJ2-3, with 16 bases fitting TRBD2. Germline values: CDR1 MGHRA, CDR2 YSYEKL. The CDR3 is 20 amino acids. Losses at the gene ends were 1 base for V and 4 bases for J; bases not matched to a gene: 11. The CDR3 coding sequence is TGCGCCAGCAGCCAAGGATTCCCGGGACTAGCGGGGGGGCGCGCAGATACGCAGTATTTT. It encodes CASSQGFPGLAGGRADTQYF.

To note about this clone: This CDR3 is also generated by other DNA sequences in the sample. CDR3 bases: TGTGCCAGCTCACCACAGGAGGCATGGGGTCGTAACTCACCCCTCCACTTT. Translation gives CASSPQEAWGRNSPLHF. The genes are TRBV18 and TRBJ1-6; no reliable D call. The ends were cut back, 1 base at V and 10 bases at J, with 20 bases in the middle. Germline loops: CDR1 KGHSH, CDR2 LQKENI. There are 17 residues in the CDR3.

This clone was detected a few times. The rearrangement joins TRBV19 to TRBJ1-2; no firm D call. The CDR3 has 15 residues. The V gene lost 1 base and the J gene lost 9 bases, with 18 bases spanning the gap. CDR1 is LNHDA, CDR2 SQIVND, per germline (reference sequence). CDR3 DNA sequence: TGTGCCAGTAGTATAGGATCTAGAGGGATCGACAGCTACACCTTC. Protein: CASSIGSRGIDSYTF.

This clone occurred a few times. The chain uses TRBV6-1 and TRBJ1-2; weak D call: TRBD1 (6 bases). Between the trimmed V and J ends, which lost 6 bases and 4 bases, there was a span of 15 bases. The CDR3 is 14 amino acids. Germline loops: CDR1 MNHNS, CDR2 SASEGT. The CDR3, as DNA: TGTGCCAGCAGGGACCAGGGGCTGGGCTATGGCTACACCTTC. Translated: CASRDQGLGYGYTF.

The chain combines TRBV12-5 with TRBJ2-1, with TRBD1 matching 9 bases. Germline values: CDR1 LGHNT, CDR2 FRNRAP. The CDR3 totals 16 residues. V shed 4 bases and J 9 bases; nucleotides not matched to a gene: 13. CDR3 DNA: TGTGCTAGTGGTTCCCTGCCGGGACAGGGTAATACTGAGCAGTTCTTC. It is translated as CASGSLPGQGNTEQFF.

CDR3 region: CASSDTRTGERAFF. CDR3 DNA sequence: TGTGCCAGCAGTGACACGAGGACAGGGGAAAGGGCTTTCTTT. The chain uses TRBV6-4 and TRBJ1-1; 9 bases align to TRBD1. In germline, CDR1 is MRHNA, CDR2 SNTAGT. V lost 2 bases and J lost 11; bases outside the gene matches: 9. The CDR3 totals 14 residues.

The chain has TRBV6-1 and TRBJ2-3; no clear D gene. This CDR3 region has 12 residues. The germline V and J ends were trimmed by 5 bases and 11 bases, with 14 bases remaining between them. The germline V gene encodes CDR1 MNHNS and CDR2 SASEGT. The CDR3 is CASSPYDIEQYF. DNA for the CDR3: TGTGCCAGCAGTCCGTACGACATAGAGCAGTATTTT.

V usage is TRBV15 and J usage is TRBJ1-1, with D perhaps matching TRBD1 (6 bases). CDR3 length: 16 amino acids. V gave up 3 bases and J gave up 13 bases, with 27 bases separating them. Germline V gene lookup returns CDR1 LNHNV and CDR2 YYDKDF (reference sequence). DNA of the CDR3: TGTGCCACCAGCAGGTCTGGACAGCCAGCAGATCGTTTCGATTTCTTT. It codes for CATSRSGQPADRFDFF.

There are a few counts of this clone. The chain has TRBV4-1 and TRBJ1-2; 9 bases map to TRBD1. V dropped 1 base and J dropped 5; count of bases not matched to a gene: 5. The CDR3 covers 15 residues. Germline loops: CDR1 MGHRA, CDR2 YSYEKL. This CDR3 reads CASSQAGQGAYGYTF. The CDR3 DNA reads as TGCGCCAGCAGCCAAGCGGGACAGGGAGCTTATGGCTACACCTTC.

The V and J genes are TRBV11-2 and TRBJ1-2; D is unresolved. Deletions cut 4 bases from V and 10 bases from J, with 13 bases between. Germline lookup yields CDR1 SGHAT and CDR2 FQNNGV. CDR3 length equals 12 residues. In DNA, the CDR3 is TGTGCCAGCAGCTACCACAGAAAGAACTACACCTTC. As protein: CASSYHRKNYTF.

The chain is built from TRBV5-1 and TRBJ2-5; 15 bases are shared with TRBD2. CDR1 is SGHRS and CDR2 is YFSETQ in the germline V gene. Trimming at V came to 1 base and at J to 3 bases, leaving 13 bases not matched to a gene. The length of the CDR3 is 20 residues. The CDR3 protein is CASSLPTRTSGGAWEETQYF. CDR3 sequence (DNA): TGCGCCAGCAGCTTGCCTACACGGACTAGCGGGGGGGCGTGGGAAGAGACCCAGTACTTC. The full variable domain, in which reference TRBV5-1 and TRBJ2-5 provide the parts outside the CDR3, is KAGVTQTPRYLIKTRGQQVTLSCSPISGHRSVSWYQQTPGQGLQFLFEYFSETQRNKGNFPGRFSGRQFSNSRSEMNVSTLELGDSALYLCASSLPTRTSGGAWEETQYFGPGTRLLVL.

The V and J genes are TRBV19 and TRBJ1-1; D is perhaps TRBD1 (5 bases). The CDR3 runs 15 residues. CDR1 and CDR2 (germline): LNHDA, SQIVND (reference sequence). The ends were cut back, 3 bases at V and 4 bases at J, with 15 bases in the middle. CDR3 residues: CASSIEAWGLTEAFF. The CDR3, as DNA: TGTGCCAGTAGTATTGAAGCGTGGGGCCTCACTGAAGCTTTCTTT.

The V call is TRBV6-1, the J call TRBJ1-4, with D uncertain. Germline V gene lookup returns CDR1 MNHNS and CDR2 SASEGT. V was shortened by 2 bases and J by 6 bases, with 10 bases between the two germline ends. The CDR3 loop spans 14 amino acids. In nucleotides, the CDR3 is TGTGCCAGCAGTGAATCTAGGGAGCATGAAAAACTGTTTTTT. Encoded protein: CASSESREHEKLFF.

The rearrangement uses TRBV19 and TRBJ2-3; the D is unclear. Trimming removed 1 base from V and 3 bases from J, with 5 bases in between. Germline CDR1 LNHDA, CDR2 SQIVND (reference sequence). The CDR3 has 13 amino acids. The CDR3: CASSIAETDTQYF. The CDR3 nucleotides read TGTGCCAGTAGTATAGCGGAGACAGATACGCAGTATTTT.

This chain uses TRBV6-5 with TRBJ2-3; a weak D match, TRBD1 (5 bases). This CDR3 has 12 amino acids. V was shortened by 10 bases and J by 1 base, with 9 bases between the two germline ends. Germline CDR1 and CDR2: MNHEY and SVGAGI. As DNA, the CDR3 is TGTGCCACCAAGACAGGCACAGATACGCAGTATTTT. Translated, it gives CATKTGTDTQYF.

CDR3 in DNA: TGCGCCAGCAGCTTGGGAGGATTCTTTGGCTACACCTTC. It is translated as CASSLGGFFGYTF. V and J are TRBV5-1 and TRBJ1-2; no reliable D call. The germline V gene has CDR1 SGHRS and CDR2 YFSETQ. CDR3 size: 13 residues. The V gene lost 0 bases and the J gene lost 7 bases, with 10 bases spanning the gap.

This clone was detected only a few times. The V and J genes are TRBV10-3 and TRBJ1-2, with 9 positions matching TRBD1. V lost 7 bases and J lost 4; bases outside the gene matches: 7. The V gene's germline CDR1 is ENHRY and CDR2 SYGVKD. The CDR3 consists of 14 residues. DNA of the CDR3: TGTGCCATCACGAGGGACAGGGAGCTCTATGGCTACACCTTC. It specifies CAITRDRELYGYTF.

The chain recombines TRBV2 with TRBJ2-5, with unresolved D. The CDR3 runs 12 residues. Between the trimmed V and J ends, which lost 4 bases and 4 bases, there was a span of 7 bases. CDR1 and CDR2 (germline): SNHLY, FYNNEI. The CDR3 is CASSGNRETQYF. The CDR3 DNA is TGTGCCAGCAGTGGAAACAGAGAGACCCAGTACTTC.

This chain joins TRBV18 and TRBJ1-2; 9 positions agree with TRBD1. The CDR3 covers 14 residues. The J segment lost 3 bases and the V segment lost 3 bases, leaving 2 bases of the junction unmatched. Germline V lookup: CDR1 KGHSH, CDR2 LQKENI. The CDR3 is CASSPRTGDYGYTF. The DNA of the CDR3 is TGTGCCAGCTCACCGAGGACAGGGGACTATGGCTACACCTTC. Full variable domain (outside the CDR3, taken from reference TRBV18 and TRBJ1-2): NAGVMQNPRHLVRRRGQEARLRCSPMKGHSHVYWYRQLPEEGLKFMVYLQKENIIDESGMPKERFSAEFPKEGPSILRIQQVVRGDSAAYFCASSPRTGDYGYTFGSGTRLTVV.

The J gene is TRBJ2-3, the V gene TRBV13; a possible D gene is TRBD2 (5 bases). Trimming took off 2 bases at V and 4 bases at J, with 7 bases between the two ends. CDR3 length equals 13 residues. Germline-derived CDR1 and CDR2 are PRHDT and FYEKMQ (reference sequence). The DNA for the CDR3 is TGTGCCAGCAGCTTAAATAGCGCAGATACGCAGTATTTT. Translating gives CASSLNSADTQYF.

This chain links TRBV18 with TRBJ1-1; TRBD1 aligns across 8 bases. The CDR3 contains 14 residues. After removal of 4 bases from V and 2 bases from J, the junction contained 3 bases not matched to a gene. The germline CDR1 and CDR2 sequences are KGHSH and LQKENI. The CDR3 DNA reads as TGTGCCAGCTCACGGGACAGGAGAAACACTGAAGCTTTCTTT. Protein product: CASSRDRRNTEAFF.

J is TRBJ2-7 and V is TRBV5-1; TRBD1 agrees at 9 bases. V was pared by 3 bases and J by 6 bases, with 7 bases of the junction left unmatched. The CDR3 has 14 residues. Germline V CDR1 and CDR2: SGHRS, YFSETQ. The CDR3 sequence is CASSSRDRVFEQYF. The CDR3 DNA reads as TGCGCCAGCAGCTCCCGGGACAGGGTCTTCGAGCAGTACTTC.

CDR3 in DNA: TGTGCCAGTAGCCTTGGACAGGGAAGCACCTACGAGCAGTACTTC. It is translated as CASSLGQGSTYEQYF. The rearrangement joins TRBV19 to TRBJ2-7; 8 nucleotides align to TRBD1. Germline CDR1 reads LNHDA; CDR2 reads SQIVND (reference sequence). Germline trimming cut 6 bases from V and 2 bases from J; bases unmatched to any gene: 9. CDR3 length: 15 amino acids.

Note on this clone: This CDR3 is also generated by other DNA sequences in the sample. This chain uses TRBV6-1 with TRBJ1-1, with TRBD1 identical over 8 bases. V was pared by 5 bases and J by 2 bases, with 4 bases of the junction left unmatched. The germline gives CDR1 MNHNS, CDR2 SASEGT. This CDR3 is 14 amino acids long. The CDR3 DNA is TGTGCCAGCAGTAGCGGACAGGGCAACACTGAAGCTTTCTTT. This translates into CASSSGQGNTEAFF.